One sample yielded the 31 T cell receptor beta chains listed below, sequenced in a study of cytomegalovirus exposure and HLA in healthy donors. Primers included in the PCR were 60 Vbeta and 13 Jbeta primers. Sequenced by immunoSEQ multiplex PCR; TCRdb stores in-frame clones only, minus some. The repertoire holds under 150,000 clones, with about two thirds as singletons. What was sequenced was PBMCs. These receptors all come from a human donor in good health.

This chain links TRBV15 with TRBJ1-3; D is ambiguous. V was pared by 0 bases and J by 1 base, with 10 bases between. Germline V gene sequence: CDR1 LNHNV, CDR2 YYDKDF (reference sequence). The CDR3 consists of 16 residues. CDR3 nucleotide sequence: TGTGCCACCAGCAGAGATGCGGCCGGGTCTGGAAACACCATATATTTT. Protein product: CATSRDAAGSGNTIYF.

This clone showed up just once. The chain has TRBV28 and TRBJ1-1, with D unresolved. Trimming removed 1 base at V and 11 bases at J, with 17 bases between. Germline CDR1 is MDHEN and CDR2 is SYDVKM. CDR3 size: 14 residues. The CDR3 sequence: CASSLFGLSRTAFF. CDR3 DNA sequence: TGTGCCAGCAGTTTATTCGGACTCTCAAGAACCGCTTTCTTT.

Only one count was recorded for this clone. V usage is TRBV4-1 and J usage is TRBJ2-7; 10 bases agree with TRBD1. Germline-derived CDR1 and CDR2 are MGHRA and YSYEKL. The length of the CDR3 is 16 residues. With 5 bases clipped from V and 4 bases from J, the junction kept 11 bases outside the gene matches. DNA for the CDR3: TGCGCCAGCAGCACAGATACGGGACAGGGGCTGTACGAGCAGTACTTC. This codes for CASSTDTGQGLYEQYF.

This clone was counted between two and nine times. The V gene is TRBV7-9, the J gene TRBJ2-5; D is uncertain. With 5 bases removed from V and 1 base from J, the gap between germline ends came to 14 bases. This CDR3 has 15 residues. Looked up from germline, CDR1 is SEHNR and CDR2 is FQNEAQ (reference sequence). For the CDR3, the DNA is TGTGCCAGCAGCCCCCGTGGGCTGCCCCAAGAGACCCAGTACTTC. It is translated as CASSPRGLPQETQYF.

V usage is TRBV18 and J usage is TRBJ2-7, with D possibly TRBD1 on 6 matching bases. The CDR3 has 14 residues. Germline CDR1 and CDR2: KGHSH and LQKENI. Trimming took 2 bases from V and 3 from J, leaving 11 bases between them. The CDR3 loop reads CASSPDRISYEQYF. In DNA form, the CDR3 reads TGTGCCAGCTCACCAGACAGGATAAGCTACGAGCAGTACTTC.

Turning to this clone: Other DNA sequences in this specimen translate into the identical CDR3. V and J are TRBV2 and TRBJ2-3; the D gene is possibly TRBD1 (7 bases). The CDR3 runs 14 residues. Trimming shortened V by 4 bases and J by 2 bases, and 10 bases separated the two germline ends. Germline V gene sequence: CDR1 SNHLY, CDR2 FYNNEI. Written as DNA, the CDR3 is TGTGCCAGCAGTGGACAGGGACTCACAGATACGCAGTATTTT. Translating it yields CASSGQGLTDTQYF.

The chain uses TRBV18 and TRBJ2-6, with D unresolved. Trimming cost V 0 bases and J 0 bases, with 6 bases left between them. The CDR3 is 16 residues long. Looked up from germline, CDR1 is KGHSH and CDR2 is LQKENI. The chain's CDR3 is CASSPPVSSGANVLTF. The DNA for the CDR3 is TGTGCCAGCTCACCACCTGTGAGCTCTGGGGCCAACGTCCTGACTTTC.

This clone has only a few counts. V and J are TRBV7-2 and TRBJ1-1; D remains unclear. Germline V CDR1 and CDR2: SGHTA, FQGNSA. The CDR3 is 14 amino acids. The germline V and J ends were trimmed by 1 base and 4 bases, with 10 bases remaining between them. The CDR3 region has the DNA TGTGCCAGCAGCTTAGGTGGAGGAAGCACTGAAGCTTTCTTT. It specifies CASSLGGGSTEAFF. Full variable domain (remainder filled in from reference TRBV7-2 and TRBJ1-1): GAGVSQSPSNKVTEKGKDVELRCDPISGHTALYWYRQSLGQGLEFLIYFQGNSAPDKSGLPSDRFSAERTGGSVSTLTIQRTQQEDSAVYLCASSLGGGSTEAFFGQGTRLTVV.

This clone was counted a few times. The chain uses TRBV7-9 and TRBJ2-2; maybe TRBD1 (6 bases). The CDR3 totals 15 residues. V was trimmed by 5 bases and J by 1 base, leaving 11 bases between them. Germline CDR1 is SEHNR and CDR2 is FQNEAQ (reference sequence). In DNA form, the CDR3 reads TGTGCCAGCAGCCCTAGCAGGGGGAACACCGGGGAGCTGTTTTTT. Encoded protein: CASSPSRGNTGELFF.

This clone came up a few times. CDR3 nucleotide sequence: TGTGCCAGCAGCCCTTCTAGTCGCCGGACTAGCAAGGTGGGAGAGACCCAGTACTTC. As protein: CASSPSSRRTSKVGETQYF. The chain carries TRBV14 and TRBJ2-5, with 8 positions matching TRBD2. CDR1 and CDR2 (germline): SGHDN, FVKESK. Unmatched junction bases numbered 20, after V lost 4 bases and J lost 4 bases. The CDR3 has 19 amino acids.

The rearrangement joins TRBV5-1 to TRBJ2-7; 8 bases are a match to TRBD2. Per the germline V gene, CDR1 is SGHRS and CDR2 is YFSETQ. This CDR3 spans 14 amino acids. Losses at the gene ends were 0 bases for V and 5 bases for J; bases not matched to a gene: 4. The DNA for the CDR3 is TGCGCCAGCAGCTTGGGACTAGCGATGAACGAGCAGTACTTC. Translated, it gives CASSLGLAMNEQYF.

J is TRBJ2-1 and V is TRBV9, with TRBD2 matching over 8 bases. This CDR3 is built from 15 residues. The junction had 10 bases not matched to a gene; V was cut back by 2 bases and J by 9 bases. CDR1 is SGDLS, CDR2 YYNGEE, per germline. The CDR3 DNA sequence: TGTGCCAGCAGCGTTCATAACGGGGGGGTCACTGAGCAGTTCTTC. It yields the protein CASSVHNGGVTEQFF.

The J gene is TRBJ1-1, the V gene TRBV14, with 8 nucleotides matching TRBD1. The V gene's germline CDR1 is SGHDN and CDR2 FVKESK. The J segment lost 2 bases and the V segment lost 2 bases, leaving 4 bases of the junction unmatched. The CDR3 loop spans 15 amino acids. Here the CDR3 reads CASSQRTGRNTEAFF. The CDR3 nucleotides read TGTGCCAGCAGCCAAAGGACAGGGCGAAACACTGAAGCTTTCTTT.

This clone has just a few counts. The chain employs TRBV19 and TRBJ2-7; TRBD2 agrees at 9 bases. The CDR3 has 15 amino acids. With 5 bases clipped from V and 2 bases from J, the junction kept 7 bases outside the gene matches. Germline V CDR1 and CDR2: LNHDA, SQIVND (reference sequence). The CDR3 protein is CASSLSGSGAYEQYF. As DNA, the CDR3 is TGTGCCAGTAGTCTTAGCGGGAGTGGGGCCTACGAGCAGTACTTC.

This clone was observed once. V is TRBV21-1 and J is TRBJ2-7; the table's D call, TRBD1, was not checked against the DNA. TRBV21-1 is given as a pseudogene. This CDR3 spans 16 amino acids. The CDR3 here is CASSIGDRTTNYEQYF. The CDR3 DNA sequence: TGTGCCAGCAGCATAGGGGACAGGACTACCAACTACGAGCAGTACTTC.

The rearrangement links TRBV30 to TRBJ1-4, with D uncertain. CDR1 and CDR2 from the germline V gene are GTSNPN and SVGIG (reference sequence). The CDR3 consists of 16 residues. V lost 1 base, J lost 1 base, and 13 bases lay in between. The CDR3 region has the DNA TGTGCCTGGAGTGAATCGGGGAGGGTAACTAATGAAAAACTGTTTTTT. This encodes CAWSESGRVTNEKLFF. Full variable domain (outside the CDR3, taken from reference TRBV30 and TRBJ1-4): SQTIHQWPATLVQPVGSPLSLECTVEGTSNPNLYWYRQAAGRGLQLLFYSVGIGQISSEVPQNLSASRPQDRQFILSSKKLLLSDSGFYLCAWSESGRVTNEKLFFGSGTQLSVL.

The chain links TRBV7-2 to TRBJ1-1, with no clear D. The germline V and J ends were trimmed by 1 base and 0 bases, with 9 bases remaining between them. The germline CDR1 and CDR2 sequences are SGHTA and FQGNSA. The CDR3 is made up of 15 amino acids. The CDR3 region has the DNA TGTGCCAGCAGCTTAGGATCTCTATTGAACACTGAAGCTTTCTTT. This codes for CASSLGSLLNTEAFF.

The chain uses TRBV18 and TRBJ1-2; TRBD1 matches at 9 bases. Per the germline V gene, CDR1 is KGHSH and CDR2 is LQKENI. V dropped 2 bases and J dropped 6; count of bases not matched to a gene: 7. CDR3 length: 15 residues. This CDR3 reads CASSPSRDRDNGYTF. CDR3 bases: TGTGCCAGCTCACCATCCCGGGACAGGGATAATGGCTACACCTTC.

The V call is TRBV18, the J call TRBJ1-1, with unresolved D. CDR1 is KGHSH and CDR2 is LQKENI in the germline V gene. The CDR3 totals 14 residues. V lost 6 bases to trimming and J lost 1 base, with 12 bases between them. The CDR3 DNA reads TGTGCCAGCTCCCCCCAAATCGGGAACACTGAAGCTTTCTTT. Its protein is CASSPQIGNTEAFF.

CDR3 loop: CASSLGAGMTASGANVLTF. DNA for the CDR3: TGTGCCAGCAGCTTAGGAGCGGGGATGACAGCCTCTGGGGCCAACGTCCTGACTTTC. This chain connects TRBV7-9 to TRBJ2-6; 7 bases line up with TRBD2. CDR1 and CDR2 from the germline V gene are SEHNR and FQNEAQ (reference sequence). With V trimmed by 1 base and J by 0 bases, 9 bases remained unmatched. CDR3 size: 19 residues.

V is TRBV7-2 and J is TRBJ2-7, with 8 bases lining up with TRBD1. V lost 1 base to trimming and J lost 2 bases; unmatched junction nucleotides: 1. Germline V CDR1 and CDR2: SGHTA, FQGNSA. The CDR3 has 14 residues. CDR3 protein: CASSLGGQAYEQYF. DNA for the CDR3: TGTGCCAGCAGCTTAGGGGGACAGGCCTACGAGCAGTACTTC.

The chain recombines TRBV9 with TRBJ2-7, with D perhaps TRBD2 (6 bases). The CDR3 is made up of 15 amino acids. V was trimmed by 0 bases and J by 2 bases, leaving 12 bases between them. Germline CDR1 and CDR2: SGDLS and YYNGEE. The CDR3 DNA reads as TGTGCCAGCAGCGTAGAGCCGGGGGTAACCTACGAGCAGTACTTC. This encodes CASSVEPGVTYEQYF.

This clone was detected once. This chain joins TRBV18 and TRBJ2-1; the match to TRBD1 covers 10 bases. Germline CDR1 KGHSH, CDR2 LQKENI. This CDR3 has 16 amino acids. With 5 bases clipped from V and 5 bases from J, the junction kept 9 bases outside the gene matches. CDR3 DNA: TGTGCCAGCTCATCCGCCGGGACAGGGGCCAACAATGAGCAGTTCTTC. Translating it yields CASSSAGTGANNEQFF.

The chain links TRBV5-4 to TRBJ2-1; D possibly corresponds to TRBD2 (6 bases). The CDR3 spans 15 residues. V was trimmed by 0 bases and J by 7 bases, leaving 14 bases between them. Germline CDR1 SGHNT, CDR2 YYREEE (reference sequence). The CDR3 reads CASSLEVFAGNEQFF. DNA for the CDR3: TGTGCCAGCAGCTTGGAGGTATTCGCGGGAAATGAGCAGTTCTTC.

The rearrangement uses TRBV5-4 and TRBJ2-5, with D perhaps matching TRBD1 (6 bases). The germline V and J ends were trimmed by 7 bases and 2 bases, with 12 bases remaining between them. The germline V gene encodes CDR1 SGHNT and CDR2 YYREEE (reference sequence). This CDR3 contains 13 residues. In DNA form, the CDR3 reads TGTGCCAGCGGGGCCGGGACACAAGAGACCCAGTACTTC. Protein product: CASGAGTQETQYF. Full variable domain (outside the CDR3, taken from reference TRBV5-4 and TRBJ2-5): ETGVTQSPTHLIKTRGQQVTLRCSSQSGHNTVSWYQQALGQGPQFIFQYYREEENGRGNFPPRFSGLQFPNYSSELNVNALELDDSALYLCASGAGTQETQYFGPGTRLLVL.

V and J are TRBV7-2 and TRBJ2-2, with a possible D match to TRBD1 (6 bases). The germline gives CDR1 SGHTA, CDR2 FQGNSA. V lost 1 base and J 6 bases, leaving 15 bases between the germline ends. This CDR3 has 16 amino acids. CDR3: CASSLVGGGSPGELFF. The CDR3 nucleotides read TGTGCCAGCAGCTTAGTCGGTGGGGGCTCACCCGGGGAGCTGTTTTTT.

The gene calls are TRBV28 and TRBJ1-2, with TRBD1 identical over 7 bases. Germline V lookup: CDR1 MDHEN, CDR2 SYDVKM. Losses at the gene ends were 8 bases for V and 8 bases for J; bases not matched to a gene: 11. CDR3 length equals 13 residues. CDR3 nucleotide sequence: TGTGCCAGCTTCTCACAGGGGTCTATGGGCTACACCTTC. Its translation is CASFSQGSMGYTF.

Only a few counts were recorded for this clone. CDR3 nucleotide sequence: TGTGCCTGGAGTGTATCACAGAAGAACACTGAAGCTTTCTTT. Encoded protein: CAWSVSQKNTEAFF. This chain uses TRBV30 with TRBJ1-1, with no clear D. The CDR3 has 14 residues. The germline CDR1 and CDR2 sequences are GTSNPN and SVGIG (reference sequence). V was trimmed by 0 bases and J by 1 base, leaving 9 bases between them.

The V gene is TRBV19, the J gene TRBJ2-5, with TRBD2 identical over 14 bases. The ends lost 6 bases at V and 7 bases at J; junction bases unmatched: 7. CDR1 and CDR2 (germline): LNHDA, SQIVND (reference sequence). There are 15 residues in the CDR3. The CDR3 reads CASSTGTSGGRTQYF. Written as DNA, the CDR3 is TGTGCCAGTAGCACCGGGACTAGCGGGGGAAGGACCCAGTACTTC.

In its sample, this clone was seen many times. This chain joins TRBV19 and TRBJ2-1; 10 bases line up with TRBD2. The V gene end was trimmed by 9 bases and the J gene end by 4 bases; junction bases not matched to a gene: 18. Per the germline V gene, CDR1 is LNHDA and CDR2 is SQIVND (reference sequence). The CDR3 consists of 18 residues. The DNA of the CDR3 is TGTGCCAGCCAGCCTCCCCCTCGGGTAGCGGGGGGATACAATGAGCAGTTCTTC. It encodes CASQPPPRVAGGYNEQFF. Drawing the rest from reference TRBV19 and TRBJ2-1, the complete variable domain is DGGITQSPKYLFRKEGQNVTLSCEQNLNHDAMYWYRQDPGQGLRLIYYSQIVNDFQKGDIAEGYSVSREKKESFPLTVTSAQKNPTAFYLCASQPPPRVAGGYNEQFFGPGTRLTVL.

The chain uses TRBV27 and TRBJ2-7; 9 positions match TRBD1. This CDR3 spans 15 amino acids. Trimming at V came to 4 bases and at J to 2 bases, leaving 6 bases not matched to a gene. CDR1 is MNHEY, CDR2 SMNVEV, per germline (reference sequence). The CDR3, as DNA: TGTGCCAGCAGTTACTCGGGACAGGGCCCCTACGAGCAGTACTTC. The encoded protein is CASSYSGQGPYEQYF.